This record looks at one TCR beta chain sequence and its context. Its antigen is not known. The sample originates from a study of cytomegalovirus exposure and HLA in healthy donors. CDR3 length equals 14 residues. CDR1 SGHDN and CDR2 FVKESK come from the germline V gene. The V end was cut by 4 bases, the J end by 8 bases, with 14 bases between. Primers for the PCR totalled 60 Vbeta and 13 Jbeta. Sequenced by immunoSEQ multiplex PCR; TCRdb stores in-frame clones only, minus some. The sample contains around 130,000 clones, about 85% of which appear only once. Findings and caveats of the study: In vitro checks showed that a few CMV-associated chains really do target CMV antigens.

Sequencing input: PBMCs. V gene TRBV14 combines with J gene TRBJ1-4, with a possible D match to TRBD1 (6 bases). The receptor's source is a boy aged 5 to 17 in good health and CMV-seronegative. The CDR3 is CASSRWDNREKLFF. The DNA for the CDR3 is TGTGCCAGCAGCCGCTGGGACAATAGGGAAAAACTGTTTTTT.